The 8 T cell receptor beta chains given below trace back to one sample, sequenced in a study of T cell clones after liver transplantation. Produced via immunoSEQ multiplex PCR; TCRdb's table is partial and in-frame only. The table has 93,000 or so clones, around four fifths seen once. The sequences come from CD4+ T cells from blood, collected around 44 months after liver transplant. The receptors stem from a human patient who received a liver transplant. Some of the T cells may derive from the graft donor.

This clone was recorded only once. This rearrangement joins TRBV4-3 to TRBJ1-1; D is perhaps TRBD1 (6 bases). The V end lost 5 bases, the J end lost 1 base, and 11 bases lay between the germline ends. The CDR3 contains 14 residues. The germline V gene encodes CDR1 LGHNA and CDR2 YSLEER. The CDR3 sequence: CASSGRTANTEAFF. CDR3 DNA: TGCGCCAGCAGCGGCCGGACAGCGAACACTGAAGCTTTCTTT.

This rearrangement joins TRBV5-8 to TRBJ2-1, with 8 bases lining up with TRBD2. Trimming at V came to 0 bases and at J to 4 bases, leaving 3 bases not matched to a gene. This CDR3 comprises 15 residues. CDR1 and CDR2 from the germline V gene are SGHTS and YDEGEE. Written as DNA, the CDR3 is TGTGCCAGCAGCTTGGGACTAGCGAATTACAATGAGCAGTTCTTC. Protein: CASSLGLANYNEQFF.

The count of this clone is one. The chain links TRBV30 to TRBJ1-5, with D unresolved. Germline CDR1 and CDR2: GTSNPN and SVGIG (reference sequence). The V gene lost 5 bases and the J gene lost 0 bases, with 5 bases spanning the gap. CDR3 length equals 12 residues. The CDR3 DNA follows: TGTGCCTGGGCCTATAGCAATCAGCCCCAGCATTTT. Its translation: CAWAYSNQPQHF.

The gene calls are TRBV7-3 and TRBJ1-1; D might be TRBD1 (5 bases). This CDR3 has 14 residues. In germline, CDR1 is SGHTA, CDR2 FQGTGA. The V end lost 5 bases, the J end lost 5 bases, and 15 bases lay between the germline ends. CDR3 sequence: CASSTAGLATEAFF. The CDR3 coding sequence is TGTGCCAGCAGCACCGCGGGACTTGCAACTGAAGCTTTCTTT.

The chain is built from TRBV11-2 and TRBJ1-2; D is ambiguous. Germline CDR1 and CDR2: SGHAT and FQNNGV. The CDR3 is made up of 12 amino acids. With 2 bases removed from V and 6 bases from J, the gap between germline ends came to 7 bases. CDR3 coding DNA: TGTGCCAGCAGCTTAAGCGGGGATGGCTACACCTTC. Translating gives CASSLSGDGYTF.

The rearrangement joins TRBV12-5 to TRBJ2-5; D is tentatively TRBD1 or TRBD2 (5 bases each). This CDR3 spans 15 amino acids. The V and J ends lost 5 bases and 5 bases respectively, with 18 bases between them. Germline V lookup: CDR1 LGHNT, CDR2 FRNRAP. The CDR3 region is CASGPGARAGETQYF. The CDR3 bases are TGTGCTAGTGGTCCTGGGGCTCGGGCGGGCGAGACCCAGTACTTC.

This chain joins TRBV25-1 and TRBJ1-4; D call uncertain. The CDR3 is made up of 14 amino acids. V was clipped by 1 base and J by 4 bases, with 7 bases between them. The germline V gene encodes CDR1 MGHDK and CDR2 SYGVNS. The CDR3 nucleotides read TGTGCCAGCAGTGAATCGGGGTTTAATGAAAAACTGTTTTTT. This encodes CASSESGFNEKLFF.

V and J are TRBV19 and TRBJ1-5; 11 bases agree with TRBD1. Per the germline V gene, CDR1 is LNHDA and CDR2 is SQIVND (reference sequence). The ends lost 3 bases at V and 4 bases at J; junction bases unmatched: 8. The CDR3 has 17 amino acids. CDR3 sequence: CASSMRLGQGANQPQHF. CDR3 bases: TGTGCCAGTAGTATGAGACTTGGACAGGGGGCGAATCAGCCCCAGCATTTT. Based on the CDR3 plus reference TRBV19 and TRBJ1-5, the full variable domain is DGGITQSPKYLFRKEGQNVTLSCEQNLNHDAMYWYRQDPGQGLRLIYYSQIVNDFQKGDIAEGYSVSREKKESFPLTVTSAQKNPTAFYLCASSMRLGQGANQPQHFGDGTRLSIL.